This passage covers 20 T cell receptor beta chains from one sample sequenced in a study of regulatory T cells in long-lasting Graves disease. The time point is: persistent/refractory GD, antithyroid drugs over 5 years with positive TRAb. PBMC RNA served as the TCR library source. With iRepertoire HTBI primers and Arm-PCR of CDR3 regions, TCR beta libraries were built. One entry per CDR3 protein results from TCRdb running MiXCR on the multiplex PCR reads. The table lists 400,000 to 500,000 distinct CDR3 sequences, around a fifth of them singletons. Sample: peripheral blood mononuclear cells (PBMCs), taken when the disease was refractory, from a patient treated with antithyroid drugs. The source of these receptors is a female donor with Graves disease.

This clonotype appeared many times. The gene calls are TRBV2 and TRBJ2-1; 12 bases are a match to TRBD2. The germline CDR1 and CDR2 sequences are SNHLY and FYNNEI. After removal of 4 bases from V and 0 bases from J, the junction contained 4 bases not matched to a gene. This CDR3 spans 17 amino acids. The CDR3: CASSVSTSGSSYNEQFF. CDR3 nucleotides: TGTGCCAGCAGTGTTTCGACTAGCGGGAGCTCCTACAATGAGCAGTTCTTC.

V is TRBV9 and J is TRBJ1-1, with D possibly matching TRBD1 (6 bases). V shed 1 base and J shed 10 bases, with 17 bases lying between them. Germline V gene data show CDR1 as SGDLS and CDR2 as YYNGEE. This CDR3 has 14 residues. CDR3 amino acids: CASSVRQGPYPAFF. The CDR3 nucleotides are TGTGCCAGCAGCGTACGGCAGGGGCCTTATCCAGCTTTCTTT.

This clonotype was picked up many times. The chain couples TRBV10-3 to TRBJ1-1; no definite D call. Per the germline V gene, CDR1 is ENHRY and CDR2 is SYGVKD. The length of the CDR3 is 13 residues. V lost 4 bases to trimming and J lost 1 base, with 7 bases between them. In nucleotides, the CDR3 is TGTGCCATCAGTGCCGAACCGAACACTGAAGCTTTCTTT. This gives the protein CAISAEPNTEAFF.

This clonotype has only a few counts. This sequence joins TRBV7-2 and TRBJ1-1; no clear D gene. This CDR3 region has 14 residues. Germline-derived CDR1 and CDR2 are SGHTA and FQGNSA. V lost 5 bases, J lost 3 bases, and 13 bases lay in between. The CDR3 DNA is TGTGCCAGCAGCCTTCGATGGTTGGACACTGAAGCTTTCTTT. Translation: CASSLRWLDTEAFF.

The chain carries TRBV28 and TRBJ2-3; the match to TRBD2 covers 9 bases. Germline V gene sequence: CDR1 MDHEN, CDR2 SYDVKM. The V gene end was trimmed by 5 bases and the J gene end by 5 bases; junction bases not matched to a gene: 11. This CDR3 has 16 residues. CDR3 sequence (DNA): TGTGCCAGCAGTGCGGCGGTAGCGGGAGTTGGAGATACGCAGTATTTT. Its protein product is CASSAAVAGVGDTQYF.

This clonotype was recorded many times. V and J are TRBV12-3 or TRBV12-4 and TRBJ1-1, with TRBD1 as a possible D gene (6 bases). Between the trimmed V and J ends, which lost 7 bases and 7 bases, there was a span of 16 bases. CDR3 length: 13 amino acids. The CDR3 coding sequence is TGTGCCAGCACCTCAGGGGCCGGTGGTGAAGCTTTCTTT. It specifies CASTSGAGGEAFF.

This chain uses TRBV2 with TRBJ2-1; 11 nucleotides agree with TRBD2. Germline trimming cut 6 bases from V and 0 bases from J; bases unmatched to any gene: 7. This CDR3 is built from 17 residues. Germline V gives CDR1 SNHLY, CDR2 FYNNEI. The CDR3 nucleotides are TGTGCCAGCAGATATCTAGCGGGAGGAATCTCCTACAATGAGCAGTTCTTC. Its translation is CASRYLAGGISYNEQFF.

This clonotype occurred a few times. The V and J genes are TRBV20-1 and TRBJ2-7; no clear D gene. Trimming removed 7 bases at V and 6 bases at J, with 13 bases between. The CDR3 loop spans 11 amino acids. The germline gives CDR1 DFQATT, CDR2 SNEGSKA (reference sequence). CDR3 residues: CSVWEGSEQYF. DNA for the CDR3: TGCAGTGTTTGGGAAGGGTCCGAGCAGTACTTC.

There are a few counts of this clonotype. The chain combines TRBV10-3 with TRBJ2-2; TRBD1 matches 7 bases. The CDR3 is 17 amino acids. After removal of 4 bases from V and 0 bases from J, the junction contained 8 bases not matched to a gene. Germline CDR1 ENHRY, CDR2 SYGVKD. The CDR3 reads CAISGAPGQSNTGELFF. The CDR3 DNA sequence: TGTGCCATCAGTGGGGCGCCGGGACAGTCGAACACCGGGGAGCTGTTTTTT.

This clonotype was observed a handful of times. J is TRBJ1-1 and V is TRBV5-1; maybe TRBD1 (5 bases). The ends were cut back, 4 bases at V and 1 base at J, with 17 bases in the middle. The CDR3 is made up of 16 amino acids. Looked up from germline, CDR1 is SGHRS and CDR2 is YFSETQ. The CDR3 bases are TGCGCCAGCAGCCCCAACCCGGGGACGGAGAACACTGAAGCTTTCTTT. Translating gives CASSPNPGTENTEAFF.

The CDR3 coding sequence is TGTGCCAGCAGCACACCTCAGAATCCCCCCGGGGAGCTGTTTTTT. It is translated as CASSTPQNPPGELFF. V and J are TRBV9 and TRBJ2-2, with unresolved D. V lost 4 bases, J lost 6 bases, and 16 bases lay in between. The germline V gene has CDR1 SGDLS and CDR2 YYNGEE. The CDR3 totals 15 residues. Together with reference TRBV9 and TRBJ2-2, the CDR3 gives the full variable domain: DSGVTQTPKHLITATGQRVTLRCSPRSGDLSVYWYQQSLDQGLQFLIQYYNGEERAKGNILERFSAQQFPDLHSELNLSSLELGDSALYFCASSTPQNPPGELFFGEGSRLTVL.

The V gene is TRBV27, the J gene TRBJ2-2; perhaps TRBD2 as D (7 bases). V gave up 3 bases and J gave up 3 bases, with 14 bases separating them. In germline, CDR1 is MNHEY, CDR2 SMNVEV (reference sequence). The length of the CDR3 is 16 residues. This CDR3 reads CASSFEGGLYTGELFF. The CDR3 bases are TGTGCCAGCAGTTTTGAGGGGGGGCTGTACACCGGGGAGCTGTTTTTT.

In its sample, this clonotype was seen a few times. This chain links TRBV29-1 with TRBJ2-5; a weak D match, TRBD1 (6 bases). V gave up 6 bases and J gave up 2 bases, with 16 bases separating them. This CDR3 comprises 14 residues. Germline V gene data show CDR1 as SQVTM and CDR2 as ANQGSEA. The CDR3, as DNA: TGCAGCGTCACGGCAGGGGTTCGGCAAGAGACCCAGTACTTC. It is translated as CSVTAGVRQETQYF.

The J gene is TRBJ2-1, the V gene TRBV15, with 11 positions matching TRBD2. Trimming took 5 bases from V and 5 from J; bases not matched to a gene: 11. Germline CDR1 reads LNHNV; CDR2 reads YYDKDF (reference sequence). The CDR3 extends over 17 amino acids. DNA for the CDR3: TGTGCCACCAGCGGGGGGCTAGCGGGAGGAGGGCACAATGAGCAGTTCTTC. Its protein product is CATSGGLAGGGHNEQFF.

This clonotype appeared a few times. The V gene is TRBV15, the J gene TRBJ1-1; a weak D match, TRBD1 (5 bases). The V end was cut by 3 bases, the J end by 0 bases, with 11 bases between. The germline V gene has CDR1 LNHNV and CDR2 YYDKDF (reference sequence). This CDR3 spans 15 amino acids. CDR3 region: CATSSRGRLNTEAFF. CDR3 sequence (DNA): TGTGCCACCAGCAGCCGGGGACGGTTGAACACTGAAGCTTTCTTT. Complete variable domain (other parts from reference TRBV15 and TRBJ1-1): DAMVIQNPRYQVTQFGKPVTLSCSQTLNHNVMYWYQQKSSQAPKLLFHYYDKDFNNEADTPDNFQSRRPNTSFCFLDIRSPGLGDTAMYLCATSSRGRLNTEAFFGQGTRLTVV.

The chain links TRBV9 to TRBJ1-2; D is perhaps TRBD1 (6 bases). The CDR3 is 16 amino acids. V dropped 4 bases and J dropped 4 bases, with 20 bases sitting between them. Per the germline V gene, CDR1 is SGDLS and CDR2 is YYNGEE. CDR3 sequence reads: CASSHPGQWGTYGYTF. CDR3 sequence (DNA): TGTGCCAGCAGCCACCCTGGACAGTGGGGGACCTATGGCTACACCTTC.

This clonotype was seen ten or more times. V usage is TRBV12-3 or TRBV12-4 and J usage is TRBJ1-2; tentatively, D is TRBD1 (5 bases). The CDR3 contains 16 residues. V was cut by 4 bases and J by 0 bases, with 15 bases left in between. CDR3 coding DNA: TGTGCCAGCAGTTCCTTCGACAGCCCAGCTAACTATGGCTACACCTTC. Its translation: CASSSFDSPANYGYTF.

The CDR3, as DNA: TGTGCCAGCAGCCCGAGGACTAGCGGATACTACGAGCAGTACTTC. Protein: CASSPRTSGYYEQYF. The chain employs TRBV9 and TRBJ2-7, with 10 nucleotides matching TRBD2. The CDR3 consists of 15 residues. The germline CDR1 and CDR2 sequences are SGDLS and YYNGEE. V was pared by 4 bases and J by 3 bases, with 7 bases of the junction left unmatched.

This clonotype has ten or more counts. The chain couples TRBV6-2 or TRBV6-3 to TRBJ1-1; 8 nucleotides line up with TRBD1. CDR1 is MNHEY, CDR2 SVGEGT, per germline. This CDR3 comprises 14 residues. V trimming: 9 bases; J trimming: 1 base; junction bases outside the gene matches: 7. In nucleotides, the CDR3 is TGTGCCAGTAGACCCGGGACAGGGAACACTGAAGCTTTCTTT. Its translation is CASRPGTGNTEAFF.

J is TRBJ1-2 and V is TRBV5-1, with TRBD1 matching 7 bases. The J segment lost 4 bases and the V segment lost 6 bases, leaving 6 bases of the junction unmatched. The CDR3 runs 13 residues. CDR1 and CDR2 (germline): SGHRS, YFSETQ. CDR3 protein: CASNWGQTYGYTF. CDR3 in DNA: TGCGCCAGCAATTGGGGACAGACCTATGGCTACACCTTC.